The clone carrying this T cell receptor (beta chain) was found a few times. Its specificity is unknown. Time point in this sample: late sampling 161 to 241 days after vaccination in a few convalescent patients. The treatment was: roughly nine-day PBMC culture with coronavirus spike peptide pools or control peptides (ViraFEST assay). The Oncomine TCR Beta short-read assay generated sequence data from the DNA of cultured CD4+ T cells. MiXCR was run by TCRdb on the PCR reads, yielding one entry per CDR3 protein. The sample consists of about 25,000 distinct CDR3 sequences, 25% to 30% of them appearing once. This specimen comes from a study of vaccination and CD4 T cells after COVID-19. Whole-study findings and limits: With convalescent patients, a median roughly 83% of reactive clones emerged solely after vaccination.

With 4 bases removed from V and 4 bases from J, the gap between germline ends came to 17 bases. The CDR3 runs to 16 residues. Germline V lookup: CDR1 MNHNS, CDR2 SASEGT. This clonotype was obtained from a human donor who had recovered from COVID-19. This chain uses TRBV6-1 with TRBJ1-5, with D tentatively TRBD1 (5 bases). The sequencing used CD4+ T cells from blood, cultured in vitro, collected about 7 months after SARS-CoV-2 vaccination. The CDR3: CASSALLKGRNQPQHF. In DNA form, the CDR3 reads TGTGCCAGCAGTGCCCTTTTGAAGGGGAGAAATCAGCCCCAGCATTTT.